A single sample gave rise to the 16 T cell receptor beta chains below, sequenced in a study of glioma-infiltrating T cells after dendritic cell vaccination. The method was immunoSEQ multiplex PCR; TCRdb's version includes in-frame clones alone and lacks a portion of them. This table holds 80,000 to 100,000 clones, 79% found once. The source material was blood, sampled before dendritic cell vaccination. The origin of the receptors is a human donor with glioblastoma.

This chain links TRBV6-1 with TRBJ2-7; possibly TRBD1 for D (7 bases). Germline V gives CDR1 MNHNS, CDR2 SASEGT. This CDR3 is 16 amino acids long. V shed 3 bases and J shed 0 bases, with 15 bases lying between them. CDR3 loop: CASSERRGRFSYEQYF. CDR3 DNA: TGTGCCAGCAGTGAGAGGAGGGGGCGGTTCTCCTACGAGCAGTACTTC.

The genes are TRBV7-9 and TRBJ1-1, with 8 bases that match TRBD1. Trimming cost V 2 bases and J 10 bases; bases outside gene matches: 9. The CDR3 has 14 amino acids. Per the germline V gene, CDR1 is SEHNR and CDR2 is FQNEAQ (reference sequence). The CDR3 loop is CASSLTIGQGRAFF. The DNA of the CDR3 is TGTGCCAGCAGCTTAACGATTGGACAGGGAAGAGCTTTCTTT.

This clone was seen a single time. The chain recombines TRBV10-3 with TRBJ2-1; 12 positions match TRBD2. CDR1 and CDR2 from the germline V gene are ENHRY and SYGVKD. V dropped 4 bases and J dropped 9; count of bases not matched to a gene: 7. The CDR3 contains 15 residues. CDR3 protein: CAISGASGGEGEQFF. Written as DNA, the CDR3 is TGTGCCATCAGTGGGGCTAGCGGGGGGGAGGGTGAGCAGTTCTTC.

The V and J genes are TRBV19 and TRBJ2-1, with 14 positions matching TRBD2. The CDR3 loop spans 18 amino acids. The V and J ends lost 3 bases and 2 bases, in that order; junction bases with no gene match: 6. CDR1 is LNHDA and CDR2 is SQIVND in the germline V gene (reference sequence). The CDR3 nucleotides read TGTGCCAGTAGTATGACTAGCGGGGGGGTTAGAACCTACAATGAGCAGTTCTTC. Protein product: CASSMTSGGVRTYNEQFF.

This clone was detected a few times. The chain carries TRBV27 and TRBJ1-3; 8 positions match TRBD1. Per germline, CDR1 MNHEY and CDR2 SMNVEV (reference sequence). After removal of 4 bases from V and 6 bases from J, the junction contained 8 bases not matched to a gene. This CDR3 spans 15 amino acids. CDR3: CASSSGGRRENTIYF. The CDR3 region has the DNA TGTGCCAGCAGTTCAGGGGGCCGCCGCGAAAACACCATATATTTT.

The V and J genes are TRBV6-6 and TRBJ2-7, with TRBD1 as a possible D gene (6 bases). Germline-derived CDR1 and CDR2 are MNHNY and SVGAGI (reference sequence). The CDR3 length is 12 residues. The ends were cut back, 5 bases at V and 7 bases at J, with 12 bases in the middle. DNA of the CDR3: TGTGCCAGCAGTAACACAGGGTATGAGCAGTACTTC. Translation gives CASSNTGYEQYF.

This chain joins TRBV29-1 and TRBJ2-3, with 11 bases matching TRBD2. CDR1 SQVTM and CDR2 ANQGSEA come from the germline V gene. V lost 5 bases and J lost 0; bases outside the gene matches: 10. The CDR3 length is 17 residues. The CDR3 bases are TGCAGCGTTACTAGCGGGAGTTTTATGGGGAGCACAGATACGCAGTATTTT. Translated: CSVTSGSFMGSTDTQYF.

The rearrangement links TRBV6-6 to TRBJ1-6, with unresolved D. V shed 8 bases and J shed 0 bases, with 8 bases lying between them. Germline CDR1 and CDR2: MNHNY and SVGAGI (reference sequence). This CDR3 has 14 amino acids. CDR3 loop: CASAGDSYNSPLHF. The CDR3, as DNA: TGTGCCAGCGCGGGAGACTCCTATAATTCACCCCTCCACTTT.

The chain joins TRBV5-8 to TRBJ2-1, with 11 bases aligning to TRBD2. Germline trimming cut 1 base from V and 9 bases from J; bases unmatched to any gene: 6. The germline CDR1 and CDR2 sequences are SGHTS and YDEGEE. The length of the CDR3 is 15 residues. CDR3: CASSLFFGLAGEQFF. For the CDR3, the DNA is TGTGCCAGCAGCTTGTTTTTTGGACTAGCGGGTGAGCAGTTCTTC.

This clone occurred once. The rearrangement links TRBV7-9 to TRBJ2-1, with 14 bases aligning to TRBD2. Trimming took 0 bases from V and 7 from J; bases not matched to a gene: 5. CDR1 and CDR2 (germline): SEHNR, FQNEAQ (reference sequence). The CDR3 totals 17 residues. CDR3 coding DNA: TGTGCCAGCAGCTTAGCGCGAGGACTAGCGGGAGGTAATGAGCAGTTCTTC. Its translation is CASSLARGLAGGNEQFF.

In its sample, this clone was seen once. CDR3 amino acids: CASSLAGAGLPFF. The CDR3 region has the DNA TGTGCCAGCAGCTTAGCAGGAGCTGGCTTACCGTTCTTC. The rearrangement joins TRBV11-1 to TRBJ2-1; D ambiguous. This CDR3 spans 13 amino acids. Germline V CDR1 and CDR2: SGHAT, FQDESV (reference sequence). The V and J ends lost 0 bases and 15 bases respectively, with 15 bases between them.

This clone was seen a handful of times. The rearrangement joins TRBV2 to TRBJ2-5; no clear D. The germline V and J ends were trimmed by 6 bases and 5 bases, with 7 bases remaining between them. Per germline, CDR1 SNHLY and CDR2 FYNNEI. The CDR3 is 11 residues long. The CDR3 protein is CASRSEETQYF. The CDR3 DNA is TGTGCCAGCAGATCTGAGGAGACCCAGTACTTC.

V and J are TRBV4-1 and TRBJ2-7; TRBD1 might be the D (6 bases). V gave up 4 bases and J gave up 2 bases, with 18 bases separating them. From germline, CDR1 is MGHRA and CDR2 YSYEKL. The CDR3 is 16 amino acids. The CDR3 nucleotides are TGCGCCAGCAGCCTCTCAGAGGCCCCAGGGGCCTACGAGCAGTACTTC. This codes for CASSLSEAPGAYEQYF.

As concerns this clone: Within the sample, other DNA sequences also encode this same CDR3. This chain connects TRBV5-4 to TRBJ2-7; possible D gene TRBD2, 5 bases. Germline loops: CDR1 SGHNT, CDR2 YYREEE (reference sequence). This CDR3 spans 13 amino acids. The V and J ends lost 0 bases and 4 bases respectively, with 8 bases between them. CDR3 loop: CASSLGTGYEQYF. The CDR3 coding sequence is TGTGCCAGCAGCTTGGGGACTGGTTACGAGCAGTACTTC.

Notes on this clone: An end of the junction differs from the germline gene, which may be a read error. The V gene is TRBV7-7, the J gene TRBJ1-6; D remains ambiguous. This CDR3 comprises 15 residues. The V gene's germline CDR1 is SSHAT and CDR2 FNYEAQ (reference sequence). The CDR3 sequence: CASSKERKLSSPLHF. The CDR3 DNA sequence: TGTGCTAGCAGCAAAGAGAGAAAGCTGAGTTCACCCCTCCACTTT.

This chain joins TRBV5-1 and TRBJ1-1; D is perhaps TRBD1 (5 bases). Germline V gene data show CDR1 as SGHRS and CDR2 as YFSETQ. CDR3 length: 14 amino acids. Trimming took 3 bases from V and 1 from J, leaving 10 bases between them. The CDR3 DNA is TGCGCCAGCAGCTCGGACACTTGGAACACTGAAGCTTTCTTT. This encodes CASSSDTWNTEAFF.